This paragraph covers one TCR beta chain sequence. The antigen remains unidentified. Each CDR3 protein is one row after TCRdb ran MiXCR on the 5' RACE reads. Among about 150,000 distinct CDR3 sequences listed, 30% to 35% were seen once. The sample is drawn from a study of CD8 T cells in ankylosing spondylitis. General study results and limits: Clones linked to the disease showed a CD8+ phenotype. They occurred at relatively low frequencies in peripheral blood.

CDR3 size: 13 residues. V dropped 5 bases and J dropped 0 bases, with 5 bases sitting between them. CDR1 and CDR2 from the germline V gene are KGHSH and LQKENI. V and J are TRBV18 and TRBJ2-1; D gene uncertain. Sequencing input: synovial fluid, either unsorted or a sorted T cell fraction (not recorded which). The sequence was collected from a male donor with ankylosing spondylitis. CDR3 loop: CASSGGSYNEQFF. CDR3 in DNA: TGTGCCAGCTCAGGTGGCTCCTACAATGAGCAGTTCTTC.